This T cell receptor (beta chain) was recorded in a study of cytomegalovirus exposure and HLA in healthy donors. Study-wide points: Among TCR sequences, most were rare, though some public TCRs appeared in many donors.

Separate from the approximately 600-subject first cohort was the 120-subject validation cohort, to which the donors belonged. Germline CDR1 MDHEN, CDR2 SYDVKM. The V end lost 4 bases, the J end lost 8 bases, and 17 bases lay between the germline ends. The CDR3 totals 15 residues. The assay was immunoSEQ multiplex PCR, and TCRdb's table has in-frame clones only and misses some. The table has fewer than 90,000 clones, roughly 94% seen once. This clone was counted once. Its antigen is still unknown. Specimen: PBMCs. The receptor comes from a woman between 18 and 30 years old in good health and CMV-seropositive. The chain combines TRBV28 with TRBJ1-4; D gene ambiguous. CDR3 loop: CASSWRRDMGEKLFF. Here the CDR3 DNA reads TGTGCCAGCAGTTGGCGACGGGATATGGGGGAAAAACTGTTTTTT.